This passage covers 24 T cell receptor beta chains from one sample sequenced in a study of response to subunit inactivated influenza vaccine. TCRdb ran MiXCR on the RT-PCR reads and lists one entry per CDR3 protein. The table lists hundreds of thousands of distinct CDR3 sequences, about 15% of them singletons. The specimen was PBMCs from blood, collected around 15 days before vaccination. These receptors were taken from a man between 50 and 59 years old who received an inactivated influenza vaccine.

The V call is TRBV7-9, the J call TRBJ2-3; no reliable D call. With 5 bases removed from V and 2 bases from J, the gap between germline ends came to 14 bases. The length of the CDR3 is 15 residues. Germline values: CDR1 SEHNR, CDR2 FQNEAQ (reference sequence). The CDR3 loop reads CASSPAERLTDTQYF. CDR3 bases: TGTGCCAGCAGCCCCGCCGAGCGCCTCACAGATACGCAGTATTTT.

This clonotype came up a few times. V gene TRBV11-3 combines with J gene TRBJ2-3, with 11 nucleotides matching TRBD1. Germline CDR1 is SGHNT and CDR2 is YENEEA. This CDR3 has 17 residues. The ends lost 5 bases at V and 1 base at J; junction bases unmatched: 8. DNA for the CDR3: TGTGCCAGCAGCATAGGACAGGGGGCTTTTGGCACAGATACGCAGTATTTT. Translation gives CASSIGQGAFGTDTQYF.

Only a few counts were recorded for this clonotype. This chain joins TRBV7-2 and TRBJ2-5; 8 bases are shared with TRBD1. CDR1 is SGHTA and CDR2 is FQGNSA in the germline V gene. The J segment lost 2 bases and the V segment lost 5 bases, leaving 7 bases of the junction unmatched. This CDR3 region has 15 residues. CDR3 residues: CASSMLGTGQETQYF. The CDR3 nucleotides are TGTGCCAGCAGCATGCTTGGGACAGGACAAGAGACCCAGTACTTC. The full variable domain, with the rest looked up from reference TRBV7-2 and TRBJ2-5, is GAGVSQSPSNKVTEKGKDVELRCDPISGHTALYWYRQSLGQGLEFLIYFQGNSAPDKSGLPSDRFSAERTGGSVSTLTIQRTQQEDSAVYLCASSMLGTGQETQYFGPGTRLLVL.

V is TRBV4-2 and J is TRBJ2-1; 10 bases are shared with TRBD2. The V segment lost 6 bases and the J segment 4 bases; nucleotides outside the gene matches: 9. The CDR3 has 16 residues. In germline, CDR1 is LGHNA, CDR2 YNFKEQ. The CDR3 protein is CASSPFGLAEYNEQFF. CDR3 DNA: TGTGCCAGCAGTCCCTTCGGACTAGCGGAATACAATGAGCAGTTCTTC.

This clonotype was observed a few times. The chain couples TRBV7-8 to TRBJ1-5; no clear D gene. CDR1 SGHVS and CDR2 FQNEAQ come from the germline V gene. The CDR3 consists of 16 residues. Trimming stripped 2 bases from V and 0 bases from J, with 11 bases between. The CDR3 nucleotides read TGTGCCAGCAGCTTAAAAAGGTTGTATAGCAATCAGCCCCAGCATTTT. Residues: CASSLKRLYSNQPQHF.

CDR3 sequence (DNA): TGTGCCAGCAGCTCGAGGGGGACTAGCGGGGAAATCCAAGAGACCCAGTACTTC. This translates into CASSSRGTSGEIQETQYF. The chain has TRBV13 and TRBJ2-5, with 13 bases matching TRBD2. The V gene's germline CDR1 is PRHDT and CDR2 FYEKMQ (reference sequence). There are 18 residues in the CDR3. V trimming: 4 bases; J trimming: 1 base; junction bases outside the gene matches: 9.

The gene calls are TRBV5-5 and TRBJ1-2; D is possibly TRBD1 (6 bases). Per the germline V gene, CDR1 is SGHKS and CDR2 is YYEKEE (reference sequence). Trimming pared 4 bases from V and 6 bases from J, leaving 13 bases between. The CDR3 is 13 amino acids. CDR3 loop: CASSPDRPDGYTF. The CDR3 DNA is TGTGCCAGCAGCCCGGACAGACCGGATGGCTACACCTTC. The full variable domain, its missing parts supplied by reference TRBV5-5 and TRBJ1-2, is DAGVTQSPTHLIKTRGQQVTLRCSPISGHKSVSWYQQVLGQGPQFIFQYYEKEERGRGNFPDRFSARQFPNYSSELNVNALLLGDSALYLCASSPDRPDGYTFGSGTRLTVV.

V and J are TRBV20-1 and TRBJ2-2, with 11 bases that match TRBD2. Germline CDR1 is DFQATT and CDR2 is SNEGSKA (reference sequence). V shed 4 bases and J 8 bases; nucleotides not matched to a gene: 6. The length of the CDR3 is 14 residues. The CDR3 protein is CSAIPSGRSGELFF. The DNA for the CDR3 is TGCAGTGCTATTCCTAGCGGGAGGTCTGGGGAGCTGTTTTTT.

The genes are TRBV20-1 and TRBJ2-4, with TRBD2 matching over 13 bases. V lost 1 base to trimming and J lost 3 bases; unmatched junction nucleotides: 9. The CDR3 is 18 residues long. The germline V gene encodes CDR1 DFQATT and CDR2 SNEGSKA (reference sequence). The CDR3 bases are TGCAGTGCTAGAGGACTAGCGGGAGGCCCATTGGGCAAAAACATTCAGTACTTC. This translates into CSARGLAGGPLGKNIQYF.

CDR3 sequence (DNA): TGTGCCAGCAGCTTAGTAGCGGGGGGTCAGTATTTT. Translation: CASSLVAGGQYF. The rearrangement uses TRBV7-8 and TRBJ2-3, with 10 bases lining up with TRBD2. Germline trimming cut 1 base from V and 12 bases from J; bases unmatched to any gene: 1. This CDR3 spans 12 amino acids. Germline values: CDR1 SGHVS, CDR2 FQNEAQ.

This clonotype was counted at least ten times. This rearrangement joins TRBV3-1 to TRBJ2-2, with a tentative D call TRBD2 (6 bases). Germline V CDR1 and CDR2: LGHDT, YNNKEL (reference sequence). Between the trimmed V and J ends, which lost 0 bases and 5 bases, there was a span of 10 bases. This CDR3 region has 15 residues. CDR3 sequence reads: CASSQELASTGELFF. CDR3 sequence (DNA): TGTGCCAGCAGCCAAGAACTAGCCTCTACCGGGGAGCTGTTTTTT.

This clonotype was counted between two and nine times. CDR3 coding DNA: TGTGCCAGCAGCTTGGGGGGTGGATTCACCGGGGAGCTGTTTTTT. Protein: CASSLGGGFTGELFF. The chain couples TRBV5-5 to TRBJ2-2; D remains ambiguous. This CDR3 has 15 amino acids. Trimming left V 0 bases short and J 4 bases short, with 10 bases between. Germline-derived CDR1 and CDR2 are SGHKS and YYEKEE (reference sequence).

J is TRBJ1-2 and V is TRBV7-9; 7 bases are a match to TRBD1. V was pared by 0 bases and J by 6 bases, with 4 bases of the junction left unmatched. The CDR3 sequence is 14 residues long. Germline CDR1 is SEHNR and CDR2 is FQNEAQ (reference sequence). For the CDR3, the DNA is TGTGCCAGCAGCTTAGCGCAACAGGGGAATGGCTACACCTTC. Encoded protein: CASSLAQQGNGYTF.

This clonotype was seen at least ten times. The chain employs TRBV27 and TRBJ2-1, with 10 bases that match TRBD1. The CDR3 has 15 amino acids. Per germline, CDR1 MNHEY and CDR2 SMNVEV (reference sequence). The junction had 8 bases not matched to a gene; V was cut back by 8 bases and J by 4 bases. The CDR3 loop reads CASHTGTGVYNEQFF. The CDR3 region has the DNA TGTGCCAGCCATACCGGGACAGGGGTATACAATGAGCAGTTCTTC.

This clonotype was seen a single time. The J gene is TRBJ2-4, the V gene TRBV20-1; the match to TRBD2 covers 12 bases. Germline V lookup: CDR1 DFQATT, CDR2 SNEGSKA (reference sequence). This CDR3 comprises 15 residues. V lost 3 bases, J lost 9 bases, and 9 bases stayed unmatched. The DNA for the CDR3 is TGCAGTGCTAGGGAGACTAGCGGGAGTCTGCCCATTCAGTACTTC. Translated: CSARETSGSLPIQYF.

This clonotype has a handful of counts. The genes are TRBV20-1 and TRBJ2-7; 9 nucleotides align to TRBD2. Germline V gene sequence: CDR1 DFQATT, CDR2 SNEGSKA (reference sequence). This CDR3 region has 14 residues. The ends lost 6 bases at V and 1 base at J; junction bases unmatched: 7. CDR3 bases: TGCAGTGCCCCGCGGGAGGGCCGATCCTACGAGCAGTACTTC. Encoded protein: CSAPREGRSYEQYF.

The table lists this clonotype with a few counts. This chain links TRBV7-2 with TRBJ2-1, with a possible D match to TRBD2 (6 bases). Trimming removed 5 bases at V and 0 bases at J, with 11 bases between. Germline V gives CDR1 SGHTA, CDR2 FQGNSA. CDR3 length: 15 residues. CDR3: CASSQGRNSYNEQFF. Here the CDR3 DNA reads TGTGCCAGCAGCCAAGGGAGGAACTCCTACAATGAGCAGTTCTTC.

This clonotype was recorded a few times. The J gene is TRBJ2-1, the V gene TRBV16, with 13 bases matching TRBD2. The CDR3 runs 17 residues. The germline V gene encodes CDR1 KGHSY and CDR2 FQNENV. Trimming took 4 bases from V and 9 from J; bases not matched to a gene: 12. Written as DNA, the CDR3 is TGTGCCAGCAGCCTCACTCCCGGGACTAGCGGGATAAGTGAGCAGTTCTTC. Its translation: CASSLTPGTSGISEQFF.

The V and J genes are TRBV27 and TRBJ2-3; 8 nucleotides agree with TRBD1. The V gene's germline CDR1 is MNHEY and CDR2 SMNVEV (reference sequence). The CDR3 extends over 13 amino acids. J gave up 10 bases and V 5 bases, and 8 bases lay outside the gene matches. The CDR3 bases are TGTGCCAGCAGTCCAACAGGGGGATCAGCGCAGTATTTT. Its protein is CASSPTGGSAQYF.

Here the CDR3 reads CSVDEAGAGETQYF. Here the CDR3 DNA reads TGCAGCGTCGATGAAGCGGGAGCCGGGGAGACCCAGTACTTC. J is TRBJ2-5 and V is TRBV29-1; 8 bases map to TRBD2. This CDR3 is 14 amino acids long. Trimming cost V 6 bases and J 5 bases; bases outside gene matches: 11. The germline gives CDR1 SQVTM, CDR2 ANQGSEA.

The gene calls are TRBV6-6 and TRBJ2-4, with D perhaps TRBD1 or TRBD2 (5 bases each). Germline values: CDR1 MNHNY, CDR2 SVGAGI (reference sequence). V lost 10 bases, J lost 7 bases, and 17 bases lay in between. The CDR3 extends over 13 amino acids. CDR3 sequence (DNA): TGTGCCATCGGGGCCGGTGCGCGGAACATTCAGTACTTC. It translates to CAIGAGARNIQYF.

CDR3 amino acids: CASSLGLATEQYF. In DNA form, the CDR3 reads TGTGCCAGCAGCCTGGGACTAGCGACTGAGCAGTACTTC. The chain is built from TRBV7-2 and TRBJ2-7, with 10 bases identical to TRBD2. CDR3 length: 13 amino acids. Trimming at V came to 5 bases and at J to 7 bases, leaving 5 bases not matched to a gene. Germline assignment: CDR1 SGHTA and CDR2 FQGNSA. Variable domain in full (rest from reference TRBV7-2 and TRBJ2-7): GAGVSQSPSNKVTEKGKDVELRCDPISGHTALYWYRQSLGQGLEFLIYFQGNSAPDKSGLPSDRFSAERTGGSVSTLTIQRTQQEDSAVYLCASSLGLATEQYFGPGTRLTVT.

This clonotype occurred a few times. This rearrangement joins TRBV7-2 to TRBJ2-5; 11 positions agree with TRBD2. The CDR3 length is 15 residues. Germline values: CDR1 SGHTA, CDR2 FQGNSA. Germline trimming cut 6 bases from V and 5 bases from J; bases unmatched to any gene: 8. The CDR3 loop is CASRIAGGRGETQYF. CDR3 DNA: TGTGCCAGCAGGATAGCGGGAGGGCGGGGTGAGACCCAGTACTTC.

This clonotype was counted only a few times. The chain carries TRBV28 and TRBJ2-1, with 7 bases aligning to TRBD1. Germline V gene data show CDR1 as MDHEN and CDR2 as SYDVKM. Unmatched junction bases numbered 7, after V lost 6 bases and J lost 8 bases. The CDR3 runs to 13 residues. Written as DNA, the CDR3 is TGTGCCAGCAGAGAACAGGGGATGGATGAGCAGTTCTTC. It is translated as CASREQGMDEQFF.